Each of the 15 T cell receptor gamma chains below was sequenced from the same sample in a study of gammadelta T cells in human blood. TCRdb re-identified clones in the RT-PCR reads via CATT. The sample contains 200 to 250 gamma-chain clones, approximately 5.1% of which appear only once. The sequenced sample was Vgamma9Vdelta2 gamma-delta T cells from infant blood. Receptors were obtained from a human donor.

By proportion, this clone is large (0.1 to 1%). The gene calls are TRGV2 and TRGJ1 or TRGJ2. The ends lost 0 bases at V and 3 bases at J; junction bases unmatched: 2. The CDR3 runs 13 residues. Per the germline V gene, CDR1 is EGSNGY and CDR2 is YDSYNSKV. The CDR3 here is CATWDGLYYKKLF. The CDR3 DNA reads TGTGCCACCTGGGACGGGCTTTATTATAAGAAACTCTTT.

This clone was seen only a few times. This DNA's translation and the protein TCRdb lists, from a much larger clone, do not match at residue 3, likely due to a read error; the protein shown is translated from the DNA. Additional DNA sequences in this sample encode the identical CDR3. The chain uses TRGV9 and TRGJP. The CDR3 contains 16 residues. Germline-derived CDR1 and CDR2 are GITISATS and ISYDGTV (reference sequence). CDR3 sequence (DNA): TGTGCCTGGTGGGAGGTAAGAGAGTTGGGCAAAAAAATCAAGGTATTT. Its translation is CAWWEVRELGKKIKVF.

This clone is labeled as large. Other DNA sequences in this specimen translate into the identical CDR3. This chain joins TRGV9 and TRGJP. The CDR3 loop spans 15 amino acids. The germline V gene encodes CDR1 GITISATS and CDR2 ISYDGTV (reference sequence). V trimming: 3 bases; J trimming: 4 bases; junction bases outside the gene matches: 0. CDR3 nucleotide sequence: TGTGCCTTGTGGGAGCAAGAGTTGGGCAAAAAAATCAAGGTATTT. Its translation: CALWEQELGKKIKVF.

This clone is large in the sample. J is TRGJP and V is TRGV9. The CDR3 length is 15 residues. V gave up 0 bases and J gave up 8 bases; unmatched junction bases: 1. Germline lookup yields CDR1 GITISATS and CDR2 ISYDGTV (reference sequence). The CDR3 region is CALWEVKLGKKIKVF. The CDR3 nucleotides read TGTGCCTTGTGGGAGGTGAAGTTGGGCAAAAAAATCAAGGTATTT.

This clone was found a few times. This chain links TRGV9 with TRGJP. From germline, CDR1 is GITISATS and CDR2 ISYDGTV (reference sequence). V shed 0 bases, J shed 9 bases, and the junction held 8 bases outside the gene matches. The CDR3 is made up of 17 amino acids. CDR3 nucleotide sequence: TGTGCCTTGTGGGAGGTGTACGCAGGGTTGGGCAAAAAAATCAAGGTATTT. Protein: CALWEVYAGLGKKIKVF.

This clone was detected a few times. The TCRdb protein, from a much larger clone, departs from this DNA's translation at residue 10, likely by read error; the protein shown derives from the DNA. The chain couples TRGV9 to TRGJP. Germline V CDR1 and CDR2: GITISATS, ISYDGTV (reference sequence). This CDR3 is 16 amino acids long. The CDR3 loop is CALWEVIELDKKIKVF. Here the CDR3 DNA reads TGTGCCTTGTGGGAGGTGATAGAGTTGGACAAAAAAATCAAGGTATTT.

About this clone: The protein TCRdb lists belongs to a much larger clone and differs from this DNA's translation at residue 3, which points to a read error; the protein shown is made from the DNA. The rearrangement uses TRGV9 and TRGJP. The CDR3 extends over 16 amino acids. The V gene's germline CDR1 is GITISATS and CDR2 ISYDGTV (reference sequence). The CDR3 coding sequence is TGTGCCTGGTGGGAGGTCGGAGAGTTGGGCAAAAAAATCAAGGTATTT. It translates to CAWWEVGELGKKIKVF.

This clone was found a few times. This may come from a read error, since a much larger clone is one base off. V usage is TRGV9 and J usage is TRGJP. CDR1 and CDR2 (germline): GITISATS, ISYDGTV (reference sequence). The CDR3 sequence is 15 residues long. CDR3 DNA: TGTGCCTGGTGGGAGCAAGAGTTGGGCAAAAAAATCAAGGTATTT. Its protein is CAWWEQELGKKIKVF.

This clone is labeled as large. The rearrangement uses TRGV9 and TRGJ1 or TRGJ2. CDR3 length equals 13 residues. The junction had 5 bases not matched to a gene; V was cut back by 3 bases and J by 3 bases. Germline values: CDR1 GITISATS, CDR2 ISYDGTV (reference sequence). Written as DNA, the CDR3 is TGTGCCTTGTGGGAGTGGGGTTATTATAAGAAACTCTTT. Protein sequence: CALWEWGYYKKLF.

This clone has a handful of counts. The rearrangement uses TRGV9 and TRGJ1 or TRGJ2. Germline lookup yields CDR1 GITISATS and CDR2 ISYDGTV (reference sequence). CDR3 length: 15 amino acids. V lost 0 bases to trimming and J lost 0 bases; unmatched junction nucleotides: 5. The CDR3 DNA is TGTGCCTTGTGGGAGGTGCACAGGAATTATTATAAGAAACTCTTT. Translating gives CALWEVHRNYYKKLF.

The sample holds a few counts of this clone. A clone one base away is much larger, so this may be a read error. The sample carries other DNA sequences with the same CDR3. This chain links TRGV9 with TRGJP. With V trimmed by 2 bases and J by 7 bases, 2 bases remained unmatched. The CDR3 is 15 residues long. Per the germline V gene, CDR1 is GITISATS and CDR2 is ISYDGTV (reference sequence). CDR3: CALWEGELGKKIKVF. The CDR3 bases are TGTGCCTTGTGGGAGGGGGAGTTGGGCAAAAAAATCAAGGTATTT.

By share, this clone ranks as hyperexpanded. The V call is TRGV2, the J call TRGJP1. The ends lost 0 bases at V and 4 bases at J; junction bases unmatched: 11. The CDR3 loop spans 17 amino acids. Germline V gene data show CDR1 as EGSNGY and CDR2 as YDSYNSKV. The CDR3 spells CATWDGPWRGTGWFKIF. In DNA, the CDR3 is TGTGCCACCTGGGACGGGCCTTGGAGGGGCACTGGTTGGTTCAAGATATTT.

Worth noting for this clone: TCRdb has a much larger clone's protein, which differs at residue 9 from the translation of this DNA, likely because of a read error; what is shown is the protein translated from the DNA. The V call is TRGV9, the J call TRGJP. Germline V gives CDR1 GITISATS, CDR2 ISYDGTV (reference sequence). The CDR3 runs to 16 residues. CDR3 loop: CALWEVQEFGKKIKVF. The CDR3 DNA follows: TGTGCCTTGTGGGAGGTGCAAGAGTTTGGCAAAAAAATCAAGGTATTT.

This clone is classed as large. Other DNA sequences in this sample translate to the same CDR3. The chain employs TRGV9 and TRGJP. The CDR3 sequence is 18 residues long. From germline, CDR1 is GITISATS and CDR2 ISYDGTV (reference sequence). Germline trimming cut 1 base from V and 4 bases from J; bases unmatched to any gene: 7. CDR3 bases: TGTGCCTTGTGGGAGGTACCGAAACAAGAGTTGGGCAAAAAAATCAAGGTATTT. It codes for CALWEVPKQELGKKIKVF.

This clone is large. The rearrangement joins TRGV9 to TRGJP. V trimming: 0 bases; J trimming: 10 bases; junction bases outside the gene matches: 18. Germline lookup yields CDR1 GITISATS and CDR2 ISYDGTV (reference sequence). The CDR3 consists of 20 residues. CDR3 nucleotides: TGTGCCTTGTGGGAGGTGCTAGGAAGGGCTGTTAACTTGGGCAAAAAAATCAAGGTATTT. Translating gives CALWEVLGRAVNLGKKIKVF.